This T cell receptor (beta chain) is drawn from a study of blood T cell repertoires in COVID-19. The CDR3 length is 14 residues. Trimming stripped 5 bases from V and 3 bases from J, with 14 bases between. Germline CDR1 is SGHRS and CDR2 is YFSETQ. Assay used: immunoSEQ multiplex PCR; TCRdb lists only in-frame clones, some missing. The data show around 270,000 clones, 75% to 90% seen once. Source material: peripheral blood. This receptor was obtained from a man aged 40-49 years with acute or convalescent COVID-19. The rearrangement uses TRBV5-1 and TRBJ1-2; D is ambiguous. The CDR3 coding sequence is TGCGCCAGCAGAGACCAGGATGGCGACTATGGCTACACCTTC. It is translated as CASRDQDGDYGYTF.